These 7 T cell receptor beta chains were all obtained from the same sample, sequenced in a study of human T cells and chemical hapten exposure. TCRdb reprocessed the RACE reads via MiXCR and lists one record per CDR3 protein. The sample has about 96,000 distinct CDR3 sequences; about 9% are singletons. Time point meaning: patch test 2, 6 weeks after DPC sensitization. Treatment meaning: therapeutic diphenylcyclopropenone sensitization with weekly scalp DPC. The sample in question was whole blood, obtained in connection with sensitization to the hapten diphenylcyclopropenone (DPC). These receptors came from a woman in her thirties or forties with alopecia areata. Some clones in this sample may be carry-over from other donors' samples.

This clonotype has a count of ten or more. The chain combines TRBV5-4 with TRBJ1-1; the D is unclear. The CDR3 has 15 residues. Germline lookup yields CDR1 SGHNT and CDR2 YYREEE (reference sequence). Trimming took 0 bases from V and 1 from J, leaving 10 bases between them. The CDR3 coding sequence is TGTGCCAGCAGCTTGGAAGGGTTTCGGAACACTGAAGCTTTCTTT. Its translation: CASSLEGFRNTEAFF.

This clonotype was observed many times. The chain recombines TRBV4-3 with TRBJ2-1; D may correspond to TRBD1 or TRBD2 (5 bases each). V was cut by 0 bases and J by 0 bases, with 18 bases left in between. CDR1 and CDR2 (germline): LGHNA, YSLEER. The CDR3 covers 19 residues. In DNA form, the CDR3 reads TGCGCCAGCAGCCAAGAACGAGGGATAGGGACCAGCTCCTACAATGAGCAGTTCTTC. Protein product: CASSQERGIGTSSYNEQFF.

This clonotype showed up many times. The chain links TRBV20-1 to TRBJ2-7; no clear D gene. In germline, CDR1 is DFQATT, CDR2 SNEGSKA (reference sequence). V dropped 1 base and J dropped 6 bases, with 7 bases sitting between them. The CDR3 runs to 11 residues. The chain's CDR3 is CSARGPIEQYF. CDR3 DNA: TGCAGTGCTAGAGGGCCCATCGAGCAGTACTTC.

This clonotype has only a few counts. The chain is built from TRBV20-1 and TRBJ2-7; TRBD2 aligns across 7 bases. Germline-derived CDR1 and CDR2 are DFQATT and SNEGSKA (reference sequence). This CDR3 region has 11 residues. The ends lost 6 bases at V and 3 bases at J; junction bases unmatched: 2. CDR3 DNA sequence: TGCAGTGCCTTAGCGGGCTACGAGCAGTACTTC. This encodes CSALAGYEQYF.

This clonotype has a count of ten or more. The rearrangement links TRBV6-2 or TRBV6-3 to TRBJ2-1; 9 bases match TRBD2. V lost 2 bases and J lost 3; bases outside the gene matches: 5. There are 16 residues in the CDR3. Per the germline V gene, CDR1 is MNHEY and CDR2 is SVGEGT. The CDR3 DNA reads as TGTGCCAGCAGTTACCGGGCGGGAGGGTTCTACAATGAGCAGTTCTTC. Translating gives CASSYRAGGFYNEQFF.

The sample holds many counts of this clonotype. The chain employs TRBV18 and TRBJ1-2; a weak D match, TRBD1 (5 bases). Trimming pared 3 bases from V and 7 bases from J, leaving 12 bases between. CDR1 and CDR2 from the germline V gene are KGHSH and LQKENI. The CDR3 extends over 13 amino acids. The CDR3 DNA sequence: TGTGCCAGCTCACCCCGGGACGGTACTGGCTACACCTTC. Protein sequence: CASSPRDGTGYTF. Drawing the rest from reference TRBV18 and TRBJ1-2, the complete variable domain is NAGVMQNPRHLVRRRGQEARLRCSPMKGHSHVYWYRQLPEEGLKFMVYLQKENIIDESGMPKERFSAEFPKEGPSILRIQQVVRGDSAAYFCASSPRDGTGYTFGSGTRLTVV.

For this clonotype: This clone may be a read error of a much larger clone one base away. The chain has TRBV20-1 and TRBJ2-1, with 7 nucleotides matching TRBD1. J lost 2 bases, V lost 2 bases, and 0 bases had no gene match. Germline CDR1 reads DFQATT; CDR2 reads SNEGSKA (reference sequence). This CDR3 is 13 amino acids long. CDR3 protein: CSARQGAYNEQFF. The CDR3 coding sequence is TGCAGTGCTAGACAGGGGGCCTACAATGAGCAGTTCTTC.